The 8 T cell receptor beta chains listed next were all sequenced from one sample in a study of T cells in women clearing cervical HPV infection. Sequencing was performed with immunoSEQ multiplex PCR; in TCRdb, only in-frame clones are kept and a portion is missing. This sample's clone table lists about 48,000 clones. The sample consisted of blood buffy coat. The receptors were sampled from a woman aged 18 to 69 with a cervical HPV16 infection that either progressed to CIN3+ or cleared (not recorded which).

As for this clone: The read comes to an end 3 residues before the CDR3 does, leaving the germline J gene to fill in the end. This rearrangement joins TRBV6-2 or TRBV6-3 to TRBJ2-2; D is undetermined. With 3 bases removed from V and 1 base from J, the gap between germline ends came to 6 bases. This CDR3 has 14 amino acids. Germline V gene data show CDR1 as MNHEY and CDR2 as SVGEGT. The covered CDR3 bases are TGTGCCAGCAGTTATGCGGTGAACACCGGGGAG. It yields the protein CASSYAVNTGE. The full CDR3 protein reads CASSYAVNTGELFF.

For this clone: The sequenced fragment ends 3 residues before the CDR3 boundary, so the rest is inferred from the germline J gene. The V call is TRBV28, the J call TRBJ2-7, with TRBD2 matching 11 bases. V was clipped by 4 bases and J by 6 bases; unmatched bases: 8. CDR1 and CDR2 (germline): MDHEN, SYDVKM. This CDR3 comprises 15 residues. The covered CDR3 bases are TGTGCCAGCAGTTCCGTAGCGGGAGGGCGTGCCGAG. Its protein product is CASSSVAGGRAE. The complete CDR3 reads CASSSVAGGRAEQYF.

With respect to this clone: The read comes to an end 3 residues before the CDR3 does, leaving the germline J gene to fill in the end. The chain joins TRBV7-8 to TRBJ2-1, with TRBD2 matching over 7 bases. Trimming cost V 0 bases and J 9 bases; bases outside gene matches: 11. CDR1 is SGHVS, CDR2 FQNEAQ, per germline. The CDR3 totals 16 residues. The CDR3 loop is CASSLAALIAGGEQFF. The part of the CDR3 DNA that was read is TGTGCCAGCAGCTTAGCAGCGTTGATAGCGGGCGGTGAG.

Concerning this clone: A junction end diverges from the germline sequence, so it may reflect a read error. The read ends 3 residues early relative to the CDR3; the germline J gene fills the gap. This chain links TRBV4-2 with TRBJ1-3; D is uncertain. This CDR3 has 16 amino acids. The V gene's germline CDR1 is LGHNA and CDR2 YNFKEQ. The CDR3 DNA, read in part, is TGCGCCAGCAGCCAAGATCTAAGAGACTCTGGAAACACC. Its protein product is CASSQDLRDSGNT. The complete CDR3 protein is CASSQDLRDSGNTIYF.

Notes on this clone: The CDR3 end lies 3 residues beyond the end of the read and is filled in from the germline J gene. The chain links TRBV20-1 to TRBJ2-3, with D maybe TRBD2 (7 bases). The CDR3 is 15 residues long. Germline lookup yields CDR1 DFQATT and CDR2 SNEGSKA (reference sequence). Deletions cut 2 bases from V and 3 bases from J, with 15 bases between. The CDR3 DNA, read in part, is TGCAGTGCTAGAAGGGGGGGGGCGCGGACAGATACG. Translating gives CSARRGGARTDT. The whole CDR3 sequence reads CSARRGGARTDTQYF.

Worth noting for this clone: The sequence runs out 3 residues before the end of the CDR3; the remainder is reconstructed from the germline J gene. V gene TRBV10-2 combines with J gene TRBJ1-1; D perhaps matches TRBD1 (5 bases). V was trimmed by 6 bases and J by 1 base, leaving 12 bases between them. This CDR3 is built from 14 residues. Germline values: CDR1 WSHSY, CDR2 SAAADI. The CDR3 is CASRPRRGNTEAFF. The CDR3 bases that were read are TGCGCCAGCAGGCCACGAAGGGGGAACACTGAA.

To note about this clone: Coverage ceases 3 residues before the CDR3 finishes, and the germline J gene fills in the end. The rearrangement joins TRBV20-1 to TRBJ1-6; no firm D call. The CDR3 has 13 residues. Trimming removed 5 bases from V and 2 bases from J, with 7 bases in between. In germline, CDR1 is DFQATT, CDR2 SNEGSKA (reference sequence). The CDR3 DNA, read in part, is TGCAGTGCTCAGAACACCTATAATTCACCC. Protein sequence: CSAQNTYNSP. The entire CDR3 protein is CSAQNTYNSPLHF.

Turning to this clone: The sequence runs out 3 residues before the end of the CDR3; the remainder is reconstructed from the germline J gene. The chain recombines TRBV19 with TRBJ1-5; D may be TRBD1 (5 bases). The CDR3 extends over 16 amino acids. Germline V gene sequence: CDR1 LNHDA, CDR2 SQIVND (reference sequence). Between the trimmed V and J ends, which lost 4 bases and 6 bases, there was a span of 19 bases. The CDR3 protein is CASSSAFTGESQPQHF. Partial CDR3 DNA: TGTGCCAGTAGTAGTGCCTTCACGGGGGAAAGTCAGCCC.